This T cell receptor (beta chain) came from a study of OX40 agonist ivuxolimab in advanced cancers. Systemic immunosuppression or autoimmune disease history was grounds to exclude patients. Notes on this clone: The antigen remains unidentified.

General study points: Certain nonresponding patients likewise had low normalized T-cell clonal expansion.

Germline V gene sequence: CDR1 MDHEN, CDR2 SYDVKM. The V end lost 4 bases, the J end lost 9 bases, and 12 bases lay between the germline ends. The CDR3 runs to 12 residues. Produced via immunoSEQ multiplex PCR; TCRdb's table is partial and in-frame only. Here the sample spans approximately 60,000 clones, roughly 90% being singletons. The TCR comes from an adult with an advanced solid tumor such as melanoma, head and neck, liver or kidney cancer. The sample was CD4+ or CD8+ T cells sorted from blood, taken in a trial of the OX40 agonist ivuxolimab. The rearrangement links TRBV28 to TRBJ2-5; D gene uncertain. This CDR3 is CASSSATGSQYF. CDR3 DNA sequence: TGTGCCAGCAGTTCCGCAACGGGTTCCCAGTACTTC.